The 13 T cell receptor beta chains reported below all come from one sample, sequenced in a study of cytomegalovirus exposure and HLA in healthy donors. Data came from immunoSEQ multiplex PCR; TCRdb stores just in-frame clones and leaves some out. The table lists 55,000 to 80,000 clones, roughly 96% of them singletons. The sequenced sample was PBMCs. The receptors derive from a man aged 18 to 30 in good health and CMV-seronegative.

V is TRBV4-3 and J is TRBJ1-2; maybe TRBD1 (5 bases). Germline CDR1 reads LGHNA; CDR2 reads YSLEER. The CDR3 contains 17 residues. V lost 0 bases to trimming and J lost 4 bases, with 18 bases between them. The CDR3 DNA follows: TGCGCCAGCAGCCAAGATAACGCGGGGGAGGGCCCCTATGGCTACACCTTC. It is translated as CASSQDNAGEGPYGYTF.

The genes are TRBV7-9 and TRBJ2-2, with D perhaps TRBD1 (6 bases). Germline assignment: CDR1 SEHNR and CDR2 FQNEAQ (reference sequence). CDR3 size: 14 residues. With 4 bases removed from V and 6 bases from J, the gap between germline ends came to 12 bases. CDR3 in amino acids: CASSSEWGPGELFF. CDR3 nucleotides: TGTGCCAGCAGCTCAGAATGGGGGCCCGGGGAGCTGTTTTTT.

The chain couples TRBV29-1 to TRBJ1-5, with TRBD1 identical over 9 bases. Germline trimming cut 4 bases from V and 5 bases from J; bases unmatched to any gene: 6. Germline V gene sequence: CDR1 SQVTM, CDR2 ANQGSEA. The CDR3 loop spans 14 amino acids. CDR3 residues: CSVGGDRDHQPQHF. The CDR3 DNA reads TGCAGCGTTGGAGGGGACAGGGACCATCAGCCCCAGCATTTT.

This clone was recorded once. The CDR3 nucleotides are TGTGCCAGCAGCCGTCCGGGGTTGGGGACCCAGTACTTC. Its translation: CASSRPGLGTQYF. This chain connects TRBV7-2 to TRBJ2-5, with a possible D match to TRBD2 (5 bases). This CDR3 is built from 13 residues. Germline assignment: CDR1 SGHTA and CDR2 FQGNSA. Trimming removed 5 bases at V and 7 bases at J, with 14 bases between.

The J gene is TRBJ2-7, the V gene TRBV27, with TRBD1 matching 7 bases. Per germline, CDR1 MNHEY and CDR2 SMNVEV (reference sequence). The CDR3 length is 13 residues. The ends lost 7 bases at V and 4 bases at J; junction bases unmatched: 7. CDR3 amino acids: CASMRQGSYEQYF. CDR3 nucleotides: TGTGCCAGCATGAGACAGGGCTCATACGAGCAGTACTTC.

The rearrangement links TRBV13 to TRBJ2-3, with a weak D call TRBD1 (5 bases). CDR3 length: 15 residues. V lost 6 bases to trimming and J lost 2 bases, with 15 bases between them. The germline CDR1 and CDR2 sequences are PRHDT and FYEKMQ (reference sequence). CDR3 sequence (DNA): TGTGCCAGCAGTCCCAGGGCAGGGTCCACAGATACGCAGTATTTT. Amino acid sequence: CASSPRAGSTDTQYF.

The CDR3 bases are TGTGCCAGCAGCTTACGGAGTCCGGGACAGGGGGCGCCGACCGGAAACACCATATATTTT. Translation: CASSLRSPGQGAPTGNTIYF. This chain connects TRBV7-8 to TRBJ1-3; 12 positions match TRBD1. Germline trimming cut 2 bases from V and 4 bases from J; bases unmatched to any gene: 15. Per germline, CDR1 SGHVS and CDR2 FQNEAQ. CDR3 length: 20 residues.

This sequence joins TRBV19 and TRBJ1-5, with a weak D call TRBD1 (6 bases). The V gene's germline CDR1 is LNHDA and CDR2 SQIVND (reference sequence). This CDR3 region has 13 residues. V was clipped by 4 bases and J by 4 bases, with 8 bases between them. The DNA for the CDR3 is TGTGCCAGTAGTAACCAGGGGAATCAGCCCCAGCATTTT. Its protein is CASSNQGNQPQHF.

The chain joins TRBV15 to TRBJ1-5; D is unclear. In germline, CDR1 is LNHNV, CDR2 YYDKDF (reference sequence). CDR3 length equals 14 residues. V was trimmed by 3 bases and J by 0 bases, leaving 6 bases between them. CDR3 DNA: TGTGCCACCAGCAGCTATTATAGCAATCAGCCCCAGCATTTT. Its protein is CATSSYYSNQPQHF.

The chain uses TRBV19 and TRBJ1-1, with 9 nucleotides matching TRBD1. After removal of 0 bases from V and 4 bases from J, the junction contained 6 bases not matched to a gene. The V gene's germline CDR1 is LNHDA and CDR2 SQIVND (reference sequence). This CDR3 region has 16 residues. CDR3 loop: CASSIDTGGIGTEAFF. CDR3 coding DNA: TGTGCCAGTAGTATAGACACAGGGGGCATAGGCACTGAAGCTTTCTTT.

The chain employs TRBV6-5 and TRBJ2-7, with TRBD1 identical over 7 bases. J lost 6 bases, V lost 8 bases, and 7 bases had no gene match. Germline V gives CDR1 MNHEY, CDR2 SVGAGI. The CDR3 runs to 12 residues. CDR3 amino acids: CASQGVSSEQYF. In nucleotides, the CDR3 is TGTGCCAGCCAGGGGGTAAGCTCCGAGCAGTACTTC.

V and J are TRBV7-9 and TRBJ1-2; D might be TRBD1 (6 bases). Trimming left V 5 bases short and J 0 bases short, with 19 bases between. CDR3 length equals 17 residues. Germline CDR1 reads SEHNR; CDR2 reads FQNEAQ (reference sequence). The CDR3 sequence is CASSAPFMAGANYGYTF. In DNA form, the CDR3 reads TGTGCCAGCAGCGCCCCTTTCATGGCAGGGGCTAACTATGGCTACACCTTC.

This chain uses TRBV29-1 with TRBJ2-5; 8 bases fit TRBD1. Germline assignment: CDR1 SQVTM and CDR2 ANQGSEA. The V gene end was trimmed by 5 bases and the J gene end by 5 bases; junction bases not matched to a gene: 7. This CDR3 region has 13 residues. CDR3 in amino acids: CSVTGGPAETQYF. CDR3 coding DNA: TGCAGCGTTACAGGGGGACCCGCGGAGACCCAGTACTTC.